The present TCR beta chain was sequenced within a study of T cell repertoires in cytomegalovirus infection. The wider study: Carrying CMV and the relevant HLA type showed in public TCR beta signatures.

V was shortened by 5 bases and J by 6 bases, with 22 bases between the two germline ends. This CDR3 is built from 16 residues. The V gene's germline CDR1 is MDHEN and CDR2 SYDVKM. A single record per CDR3 protein comes from TCRdb applying MiXCR to the reads. Of 250,000 or so distinct CDR3 sequences listed, about a sixth are singletons. Study-level results: Carriers of CMV plus the relevant HLA were identified by cumulative public TCR beta family frequency. It was HLA-C-restricted CMV-specific TCR beta clonotypes that dominated the response ex vivo.

Details on this clonotype: Its matching antigen is unknown.

The TCR was taken from a human donor in good health (CMV status not recorded). Some clones in this sample may be carry-over from other donors' samples. The sequenced sample was CD8+ T cells from PBMCs. This rearrangement joins TRBV28 to TRBJ1-2, with a weak D call TRBD1 (5 bases). CDR3 sequence (DNA): TGTGCCAGCAGTCCTCGGACATGGAGATCAAGGAATGGCTACACCTTC. It yields the protein CASSPRTWRSRNGYTF.